Below, one TCR beta chain is given with its context. What it binds is unknown. The data derive from a study of yellow fever vaccine responses in identical twins. CDR3 length equals 14 residues. V lost 0 bases and J lost 3, with 9 bases in between. Germline lookup yields CDR1 MGHRA and CDR2 YSYEKL. Notes on the study in general: Twins' vaccine T cell responses reportedly seemed partly convergent and partly personalized.

TCRdb ran MiXCR on the RT-PCR reads and lists one entry per CDR3 protein. The data show about 11,000 distinct CDR3 sequences, 70% to 85% seen once. The V call is TRBV4-1, the J call TRBJ2-7, with D possibly matching TRBD2 (6 bases). Source: T cells from blood (PBMCs), unsorted or a sorted subset (not recorded which), taken before or after yellow fever vaccination (not recorded which). The TCR originated in a woman aged 18-35 years who received the yellow fever vaccine. The CDR3 DNA reads TGCGCCAGCAGCCAAGAGGAGGGATTCTACGAGCAGTACTTC. This codes for CASSQEEGFYEQYF.